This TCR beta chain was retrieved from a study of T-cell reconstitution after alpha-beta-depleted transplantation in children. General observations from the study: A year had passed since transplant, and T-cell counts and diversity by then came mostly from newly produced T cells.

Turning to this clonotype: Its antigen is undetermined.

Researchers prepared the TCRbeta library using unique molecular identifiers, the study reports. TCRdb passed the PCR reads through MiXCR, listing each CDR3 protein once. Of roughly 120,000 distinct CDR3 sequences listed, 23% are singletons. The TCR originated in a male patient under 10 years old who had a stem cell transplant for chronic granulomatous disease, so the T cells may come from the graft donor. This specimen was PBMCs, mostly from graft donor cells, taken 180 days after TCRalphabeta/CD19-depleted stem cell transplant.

CDR3 bases: TGTGCCAGCAGGGACAGGGGGGGGGGAGCTTTCTTT. Protein: CASRDRGGGAFF. The chain recombines TRBV12-3 or TRBV12-4 with TRBJ1-1, with 10 nucleotides matching TRBD1. This CDR3 is built from 12 residues. The J segment lost 10 bases and the V segment lost 6 bases, leaving 5 bases of the junction unmatched.